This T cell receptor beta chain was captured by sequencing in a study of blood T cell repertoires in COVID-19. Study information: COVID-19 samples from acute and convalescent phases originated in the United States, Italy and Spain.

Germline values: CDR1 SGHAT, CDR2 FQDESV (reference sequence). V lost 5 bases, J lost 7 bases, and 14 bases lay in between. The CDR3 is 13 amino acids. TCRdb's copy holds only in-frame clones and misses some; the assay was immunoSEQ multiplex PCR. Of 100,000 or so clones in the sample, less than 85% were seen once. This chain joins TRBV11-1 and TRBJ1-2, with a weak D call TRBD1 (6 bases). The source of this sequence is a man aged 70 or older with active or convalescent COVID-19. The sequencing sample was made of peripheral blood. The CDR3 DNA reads TGTGCCAGCAGCCCACGTACAGGGTCTGGCTACACCTTC. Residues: CASSPRTGSGYTF.